This TCR beta chain was identified during a study of T cell responses to AZD1222 COVID-19 vaccine. The CDR3 is 13 amino acids. Per the germline V gene, CDR1 is MNHEY and CDR2 is SVGAGI. V was trimmed by 6 bases and J by 7 bases, leaving 13 bases between them. Points from the study as a whole: An increase in Spike-specific TCR breadth and depth was observed after two AZD1222 doses. Clonal diversity was possibly underestimated, and the donors were mostly white British, with more females. Researchers took repertoire samples only after the peak T cell response had come.

Assay used: immunoSEQ multiplex PCR; TCRdb lists only in-frame clones, some missing. Seen here are 56,000 or so clones, over 70% observed once, and the top ten hold around 5%. This clone was seen more than once but under ten times. The antigen remains unidentified. Analyses pooled second doses at about 4 or about 12 weeks. This chain uses TRBV6-5 with TRBJ2-1; possible D gene TRBD1, 6 bases. This clonotype was sampled from an adult who received the AZD1222 COVID-19 vaccine. Sequencing was performed on peripheral blood, taken 28 days after the second AZD1222 dose. The DNA of the CDR3 is TGTGCCAGCAGATCCGGACAGCTAAATGAGCAGTTCTTC. This gives the protein CASRSGQLNEQFF.